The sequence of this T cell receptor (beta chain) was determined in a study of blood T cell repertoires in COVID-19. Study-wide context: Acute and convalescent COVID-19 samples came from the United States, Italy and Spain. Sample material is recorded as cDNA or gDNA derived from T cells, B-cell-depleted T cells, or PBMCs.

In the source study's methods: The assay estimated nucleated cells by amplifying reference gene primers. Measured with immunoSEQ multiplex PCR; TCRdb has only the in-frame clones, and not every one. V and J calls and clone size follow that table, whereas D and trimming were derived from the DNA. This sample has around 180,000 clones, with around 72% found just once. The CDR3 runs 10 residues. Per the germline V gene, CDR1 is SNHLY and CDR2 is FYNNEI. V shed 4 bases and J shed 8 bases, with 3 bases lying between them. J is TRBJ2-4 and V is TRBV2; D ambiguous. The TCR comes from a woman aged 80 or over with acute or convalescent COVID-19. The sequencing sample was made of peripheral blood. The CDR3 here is CASSADIQYF. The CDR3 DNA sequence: TGTGCCAGCAGTGCCGACATTCAGTACTTC. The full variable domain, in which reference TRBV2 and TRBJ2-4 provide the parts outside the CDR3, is EPEVTQTPSHQVTQMGQEVILRCVPISNHLYFYWYRQILGQKVEFLVSFYNNEISEKSEIFDDQFSVERPDGSNFTLKIRSTKLEDSAMYFCASSADIQYFGAGTRLSVL.